A selection of T cell receptor beta chains follows, all from one sample in a study of T cell responses to AZD1222 COVID-19 vaccine. The method was immunoSEQ multiplex PCR; TCRdb's version includes in-frame clones alone and lacks a portion of them. This table has more than 100,000 clones, about nine tenths appearing once. The material was peripheral blood, obtained on day 0 of AZD1222 vaccination. These TCRs come from an adult in good health. The CDR3 runs from the conserved cysteine through the conserved F or W. D genes are given only for firm matches. The size entry is marked missing in some rows and otherwise reads once, few, many or a size class.

>.|TRBV1|.
CTSSQETGAWQPQHF
>.|TRBV13|.
CASSPRSRTNGYTF
>.|TRBV5-1|.
CASSHPESGPGETQYF
>.|TRBV19|.
CASSISRIWDTEAFF
>.|TRBV6-5|.
CASRPRGATNEKLFF
>.|TRBV3-1/TRBV3-2|few
CASSQDEVGKRFYGYTF
>.|TRBV29-1|.
CSVQYNEQFF
>TRBD2|TRBV28|.
CASSFGGGRQEQFF
>.|TRBV3-1/TRBV3-2|.
CASSQEGYGYTF
>TRBD1|TRBV3-1/TRBV3-2|.
CASSSLPRDRFYEQYF
>.|TRBV7-9|.
CASSLGPVWQYF
>.|TRBV6-5|.
CASSYSRATLNEKLFF
>.|TRBV7-2|.
CASTEGGVIHTEAFF
>.|TRBV6-5|.
CASSYGAGTDTQYF
>TRBD1|TRBV7-2|.
CASSPPGTAYGYTF
>.|TRBV28|.
CASSLGGSQTGELFF
>.|TRBV5-8|.
CASRVVGQGSNQPQHF
>.|TRBV4-2|.
CASSQLDEQFF
>.|TRBV28|.
CASSLLFILDKVGKTLPNYGYTF
>.|TRBV10-3|once
CATSGEGTGELFF
>.|TRBV4-3|.
CASSQDRGDYGYTF
>.|TRBV6-5|.
CASSPDSLSNQPQHF
>.|TRBV3-1/TRBV3-2|once
CASSQGSPSTIYF
>.|TRBV4-3|.
CASSQGEVLNEKLFF
>.|TRBV11-2|.
CASSMDQPYGKPGYTF
>.|TRBV7-2|few
CASSLRGVPYNEQFF
>TRBD2|TRBV28|.
CASSAPGRGTDTQYF
>TRBD1|TRBV5-1|.
CASSLDPGTGFYEQFF
>.|TRBV20-1|.
CSASRQGTQYF
>TRBD1|TRBV11-2|.
CASSLEGQALTEQYF
>.|TRBV6-4|.
CASTDLHQQFF
>.|TRBV6-5|.
CASSSHLFLGTGELFF
>.|TRBV4-1|.
CASSQGGGLYYEQFF
>TRBD2|TRBV5-8|.
CASSQSGGLGHEQFF
>.|TRBV5-1|.
CASSLGRTANYGYTF
>.|TRBV7-2|.
CASSGGPVTSSYNSPLHF
>.|TRBV19|.
CASIGDSGSNQPQHF
>.|TRBV6-2/TRBV6-3|.
CASSYNSGANVLTF
>.|TRBV9|.
CASSEGVVGTYEQYF
>.|TRBV28|.
CASSLLHEQYF
>.|TRBV12-5|.
CASGRDPGNYGYTF
>.|TRBV11-2|.
CASSSLTGSYEQYF
>.|TRBV3-1/TRBV3-2|.
CASSQIAGIFNEQFF
>TRBD1|TRBV6-5|.
CASSYGRQGNQPQHF
>.|TRBV7-2|.
CASSLEYENTEAFF
>.|TRBV5-4|.
CASSHVAGPNYGYTF
>.|TRBV28|once
CASSPGGGGYTF
>.|TRBV2|few
CASSEFGIQPQHF
>TRBD2|TRBV5-1|.
CASSPSDGLAYEQYF
>TRBD2|TRBV10-3|.
CAIGKTSGSSYNEQFF
>.|TRBV19|.
CASSTRTASEAFF
>.|TRBV5-1|.
CASSHGMAAYNEQFF
>TRBD1|TRBV18|.
CASSRGQGISGELFF
>TRBD1|TRBV3-1/TRBV3-2|.
CASSHPWTGQVREQFF
>.|TRBV10-1|.
CASTPDGNYTDTQYF
>.|TRBV5-1|.
CASSSDSGNTIYF
>TRBD1|TRBV18|.
CASSTETGGSGNTIYF